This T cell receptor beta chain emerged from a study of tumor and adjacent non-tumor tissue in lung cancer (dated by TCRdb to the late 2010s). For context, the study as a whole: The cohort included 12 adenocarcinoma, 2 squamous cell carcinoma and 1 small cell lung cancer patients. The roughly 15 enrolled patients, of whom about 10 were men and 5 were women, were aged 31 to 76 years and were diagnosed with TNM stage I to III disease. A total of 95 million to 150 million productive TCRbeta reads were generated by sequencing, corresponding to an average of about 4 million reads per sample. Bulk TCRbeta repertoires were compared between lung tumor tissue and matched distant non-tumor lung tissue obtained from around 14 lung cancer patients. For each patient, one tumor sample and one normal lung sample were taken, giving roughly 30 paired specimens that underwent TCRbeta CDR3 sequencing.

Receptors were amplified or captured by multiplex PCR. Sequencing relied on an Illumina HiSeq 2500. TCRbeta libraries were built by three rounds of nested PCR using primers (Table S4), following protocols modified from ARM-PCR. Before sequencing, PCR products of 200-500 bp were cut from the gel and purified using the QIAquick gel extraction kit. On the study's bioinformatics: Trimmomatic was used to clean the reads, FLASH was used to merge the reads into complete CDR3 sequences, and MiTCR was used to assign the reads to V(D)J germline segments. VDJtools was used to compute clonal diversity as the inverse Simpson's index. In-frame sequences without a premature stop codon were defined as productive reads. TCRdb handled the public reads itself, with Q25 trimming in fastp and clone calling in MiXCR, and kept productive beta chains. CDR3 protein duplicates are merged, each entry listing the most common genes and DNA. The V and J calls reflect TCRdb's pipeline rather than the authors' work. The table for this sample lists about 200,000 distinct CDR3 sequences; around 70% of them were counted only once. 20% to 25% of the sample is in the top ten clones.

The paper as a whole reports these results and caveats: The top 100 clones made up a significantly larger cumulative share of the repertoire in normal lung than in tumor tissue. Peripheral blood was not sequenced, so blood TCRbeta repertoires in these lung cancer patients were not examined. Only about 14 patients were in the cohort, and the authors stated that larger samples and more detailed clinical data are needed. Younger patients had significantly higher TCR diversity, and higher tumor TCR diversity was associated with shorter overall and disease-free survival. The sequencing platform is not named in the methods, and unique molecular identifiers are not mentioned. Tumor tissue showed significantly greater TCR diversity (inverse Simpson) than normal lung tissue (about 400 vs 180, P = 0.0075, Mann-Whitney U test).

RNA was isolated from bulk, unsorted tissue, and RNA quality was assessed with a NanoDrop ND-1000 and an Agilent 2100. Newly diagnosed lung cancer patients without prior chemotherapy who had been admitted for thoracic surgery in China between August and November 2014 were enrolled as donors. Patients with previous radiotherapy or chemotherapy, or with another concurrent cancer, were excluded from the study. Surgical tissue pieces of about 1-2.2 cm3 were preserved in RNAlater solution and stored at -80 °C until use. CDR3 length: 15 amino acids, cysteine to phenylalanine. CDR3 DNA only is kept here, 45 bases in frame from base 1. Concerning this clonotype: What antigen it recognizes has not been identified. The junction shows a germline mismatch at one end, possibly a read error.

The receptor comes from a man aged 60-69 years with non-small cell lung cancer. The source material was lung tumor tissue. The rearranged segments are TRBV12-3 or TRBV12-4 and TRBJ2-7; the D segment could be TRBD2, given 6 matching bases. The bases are TGTGTCAGCAGTTTAAGGAAGGGAGGCATCGACGAGCAGTACTTC. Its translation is CVSSLRKGGIDEQYF.